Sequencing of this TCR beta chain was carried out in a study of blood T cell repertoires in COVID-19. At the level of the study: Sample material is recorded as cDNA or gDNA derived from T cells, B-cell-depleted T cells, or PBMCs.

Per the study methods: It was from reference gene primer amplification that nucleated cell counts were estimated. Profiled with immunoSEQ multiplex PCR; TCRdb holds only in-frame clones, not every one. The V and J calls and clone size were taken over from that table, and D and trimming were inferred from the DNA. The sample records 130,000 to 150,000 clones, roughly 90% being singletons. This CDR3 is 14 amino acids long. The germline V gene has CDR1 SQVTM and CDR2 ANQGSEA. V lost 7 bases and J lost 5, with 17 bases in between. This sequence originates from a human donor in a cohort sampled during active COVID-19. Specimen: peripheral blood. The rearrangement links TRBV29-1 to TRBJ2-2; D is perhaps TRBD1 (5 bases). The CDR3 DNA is TGCAGCGCTAAACCATCAGGGTGGACCGGGGAGCTGTTTTTT. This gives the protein CSAKPSGWTGELFF.